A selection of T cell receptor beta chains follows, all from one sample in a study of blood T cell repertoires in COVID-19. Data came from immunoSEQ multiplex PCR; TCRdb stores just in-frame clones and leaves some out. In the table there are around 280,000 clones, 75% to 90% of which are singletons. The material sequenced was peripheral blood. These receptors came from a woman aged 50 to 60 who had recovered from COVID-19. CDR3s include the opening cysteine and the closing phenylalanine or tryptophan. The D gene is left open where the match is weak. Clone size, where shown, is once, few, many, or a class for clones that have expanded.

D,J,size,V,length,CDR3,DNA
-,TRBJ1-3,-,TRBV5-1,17,CASSLKGPASSGNTIYF,TGCGCCAGCAGCTTGAAGGGGCCGGCCTCCTCTGGAAACACCATATATTTT
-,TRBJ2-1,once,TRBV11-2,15,CASSPNPGHDNEQFF,TGTGCCAGCAGCCCAAACCCGGGACACGACAATGAGCAGTTCTTC
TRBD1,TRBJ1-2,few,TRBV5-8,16,CASSLLRTTGVEGYTF,TGTGCCAGCAGCCTATTACGAACGACAGGGGTGGAAGGCTACACCTTC
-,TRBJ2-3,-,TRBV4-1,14,CASSSRTDTDTQYF,TGCGCCAGCAGCTCCCGGACAGACACAGATACGCAGTATTTT
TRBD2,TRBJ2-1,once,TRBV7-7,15,CASSTGTSGRDEQFF,TGTGCTAGCAGCACCGGGACTAGCGGGAGGGATGAGCAGTTCTTC
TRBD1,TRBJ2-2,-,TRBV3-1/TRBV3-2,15,CASSQGQGAYGELFF,TGTGCCAGCAGCCAAGGGCAGGGGGCATACGGGGAGCTGTTTTTT
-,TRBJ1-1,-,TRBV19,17,CASSIKRIESPNTEAFF,TGTGCCAGTAGTATCAAGAGAATCGAATCACCGAACACTGAAGCTTTCTTT
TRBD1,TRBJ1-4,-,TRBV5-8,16,CASSSGQVGRKEKLFF,TGTGCCAGCAGCTCCGGACAGGTCGGTCGGAAAGAAAAACTGTTTTTT
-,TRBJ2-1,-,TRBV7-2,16,CASTDRYTFSYNEQFF,TGTGCCAGCACAGACAGATACACTTTCTCCTACAATGAGCAGTTCTTC
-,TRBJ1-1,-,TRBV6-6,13,CASSIHGGTEAFF,TGTGCCAGCAGCATACACGGGGGCACTGAAGCTTTCTTT
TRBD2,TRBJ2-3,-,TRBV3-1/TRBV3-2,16,CASSPWDSGRPDTQYF,TGTGCCAGCAGCCCCTGGGACAGCGGGAGGCCAGATACGCAGTATTTT
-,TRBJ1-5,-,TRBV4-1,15,CASSQLSGLDQPQHF,TGCGCCAGCAGCCAACTTTCAGGGCTTGATCAGCCCCAGCATTTT
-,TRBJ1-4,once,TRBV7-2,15,CASSLAGWEGEKLFF,TGTGCCAGCAGCTTAGCGGGGTGGGAGGGGGAAAAACTGTTTTTT
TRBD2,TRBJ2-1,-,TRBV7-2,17,CASSFEGGYSGGHEQFF,TGTGCCAGCAGCTTTGAAGGGGGTTATAGCGGGGGTCATGAGCAGTTCTTC
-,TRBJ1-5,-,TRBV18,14,CASSPGREDQPQHF,TGTGCCAGCTCACCAGGCAGGGAGGATCAGCCCCAGCATTTT
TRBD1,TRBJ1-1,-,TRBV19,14,CASSMWDRASHAFF,TGTGCCAGTAGTATGTGGGACAGGGCTTCTCACGCTTTCTTT
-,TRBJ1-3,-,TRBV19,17,CASSILGAEQSGNTIYF,TGTGCCAGTAGTATCCTTGGGGCAGAACAGTCTGGAAACACCATATATTTT
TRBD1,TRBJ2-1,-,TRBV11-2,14,CASRTGGYYNEQFF,TGTGCCAGCAGGACAGGGGGCTACTACAATGAGCAGTTCTTC
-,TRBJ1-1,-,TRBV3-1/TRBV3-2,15,CASSSQPTANTEAFF,TGTGCCAGCAGCTCGCAACCAACAGCCAACACTGAAGCTTTCTTT
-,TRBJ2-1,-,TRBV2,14,CASREASLYNEQFF,TGTGCCAGCAGGGAGGCTAGTCTATACAATGAGCAGTTCTTC
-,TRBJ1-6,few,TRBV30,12,CAWSDGDSPLHF,TGTGCCTGGAGTGACGGGGATTCACCCCTCCACTTT
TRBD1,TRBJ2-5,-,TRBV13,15,CASSAPGQGVETQYF,TGTGCCAGCAGCGCTCCGGGACAGGGCGTAGAGACCCAGTACTTC
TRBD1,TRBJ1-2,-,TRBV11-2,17,CASSPGDRTEVSDGYTF,TGTGCCAGCAGCCCGGGGGACAGGACTGAGGTGTCGGATGGCTACACCTTC
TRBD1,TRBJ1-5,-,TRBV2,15,CASSAGTGSNQPQHF,TGTGCCAGCAGTGCCGGGACAGGGAGCAATCAGCCCCAGCATTTT
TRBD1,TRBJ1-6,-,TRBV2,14,CASMQGVYNSPLHF,TGTGCCAGCATGCAGGGGGTCTATAATTCACCCCTCCACTTT
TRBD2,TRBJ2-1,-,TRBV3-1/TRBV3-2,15,CASSSRPAGYNEQFF,TGTGCCAGCAGCTCCCGCCCAGCGGGGTACAATGAGCAGTTCTTC
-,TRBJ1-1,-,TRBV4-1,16,CASSQDGEGLNTEAFF,TGCGCCAGCAGCCAAGATGGGGAGGGGCTGAACACTGAAGCTTTCTTT
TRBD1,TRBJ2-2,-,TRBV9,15,CASSDDRGNTGELFF,TGTGCCAGCAGCGACGACAGGGGGAACACCGGGGAGCTGTTTTTT
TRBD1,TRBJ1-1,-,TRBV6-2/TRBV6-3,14,CASSSQGVDTEAFF,TGTGCCAGCAGTTCCCAGGGGGTCGACACTGAAGCTTTCTTT
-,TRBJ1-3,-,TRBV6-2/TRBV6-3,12,CASSYLGNTIYF,TGTGCCAGCAGTTACCTTGGAAACACCATATATTTT
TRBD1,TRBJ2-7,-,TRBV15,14,CATSEGQLSYEQYF,TGTGCCACCAGCGAGGGACAGCTCTCCTACGAGCAGTACTTC
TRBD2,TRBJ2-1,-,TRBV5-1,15,CATGLAGGPYNEQFF,TGCGCCACCGGACTAGCGGGGGGCCCTTACAATGAGCAGTTCTTC
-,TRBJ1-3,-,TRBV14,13,CASRSDSGNTIYF,TGTGCCAGCAGGTCAGACTCTGGAAACACCATATATTTT
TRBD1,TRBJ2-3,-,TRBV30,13,CAWSSAGGNTQYF,TGTGCCTGGAGTTCGGCAGGGGGAAATACGCAGTATTTT
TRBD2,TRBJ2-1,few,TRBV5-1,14,CASRLAVLGGEQFF,TGCGCCAGCCGACTAGCGGTTCTCGGTGGAGAGCAGTTCTTC
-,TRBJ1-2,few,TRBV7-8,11,CASSSEYGYTF,TGTGCCAGCAGCTCCGAGTATGGCTACACCTTC
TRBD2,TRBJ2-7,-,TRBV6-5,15,CASSYSTSGSHEQYF,TGTGCCAGCAGTTACTCGACTAGCGGGAGCCACGAGCAGTACTTC
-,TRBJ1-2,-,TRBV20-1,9,CSASRGYTF,TGCAGTGCTAGCAGGGGCTACACCTTC